The rows below give T cell receptor beta chains drawn from one sample of a study of T cells in Graves' hyperthyroidism and ophthalmopathy. A single record per CDR3 protein comes from TCRdb applying MiXCR to the multiplex PCR reads. Seen here are a few hundred thousand distinct CDR3 sequences, around 15% observed once, and the top ten hold around 3.5%. Sequenced input: blood. These receptors originate from a middle-aged woman with Graves' ophthalmopathy. Both conserved end residues are part of each CDR3. The D gene is left open where the match is weak. Clone size is not always given. Where it is, it says once, few, many or a class for expanded clones.

D gene,V gene,clone size,J gene,CDR3 DNA,CDR3 protein
TRBD1,TRBV7-2,many,TRBJ1-5,TGTGCCAGCAGCTTAGACGCCAGGGGGAATCAGCCCCAGCATTTT,CASSLDARGNQPQHF
.,TRBV11-2,many,TRBJ2-1,TGTGCCAGCAGCTTTTGGGGGGACAATGAGCAGTTCTTC,CASSFWGDNEQFF
.,TRBV4-1,.,TRBJ1-4,TGCGCCAGCAGCCACAGTACAGGGTTCAGAGAAAAACTGTTTTTT,CASSHSTGFREKLFF
TRBD2,TRBV7-3,.,TRBJ2-2,TGTGCCAGCAGCCTAGCGGGGGGCGAGAACACCGGGGAGCTGTTTTTT,CASSLAGGENTGELFF
.,TRBV7-8,few,TRBJ2-5,TGTGCCAGCAGCTTAGGGGACGGCGGCACACAAGAGACCCAGTACTTC,CASSLGDGGTQETQYF
TRBD2,TRBV2,many,TRBJ2-7,TGTGCCAGCAAGCCGACTAGCGGGGAGTACGAGCAGTACTTC,CASKPTSGEYEQYF
TRBD2,TRBV10-1,.,TRBJ2-1,TGCGCCAGCAGTGAGTCGGTTCTGGCGGGGGGTGACAATGAGCAGTTCTTC,CASSESVLAGGDNEQFF
.,TRBV3-1,.,TRBJ2-2,TGTGCCAGCAGCCTCCACGGGACAGGGAGCGGGGGGACCGGGGAGCTGTTTTTT,CASSLHGTGSGGTGELFF
.,TRBV7-6,few,TRBJ2-2,TGTGCCAGCAGCTTAGTCCGGGGGAGGATAAACACCGGGGAGCTGTTTTTT,CASSLVRGRINTGELFF
.,TRBV5-1,many,TRBJ2-1,TGCGCCAGCAGCCCGGCCGTACCGTCCTACAATGAGCAGTTCTTC,CASSPAVPSYNEQFF